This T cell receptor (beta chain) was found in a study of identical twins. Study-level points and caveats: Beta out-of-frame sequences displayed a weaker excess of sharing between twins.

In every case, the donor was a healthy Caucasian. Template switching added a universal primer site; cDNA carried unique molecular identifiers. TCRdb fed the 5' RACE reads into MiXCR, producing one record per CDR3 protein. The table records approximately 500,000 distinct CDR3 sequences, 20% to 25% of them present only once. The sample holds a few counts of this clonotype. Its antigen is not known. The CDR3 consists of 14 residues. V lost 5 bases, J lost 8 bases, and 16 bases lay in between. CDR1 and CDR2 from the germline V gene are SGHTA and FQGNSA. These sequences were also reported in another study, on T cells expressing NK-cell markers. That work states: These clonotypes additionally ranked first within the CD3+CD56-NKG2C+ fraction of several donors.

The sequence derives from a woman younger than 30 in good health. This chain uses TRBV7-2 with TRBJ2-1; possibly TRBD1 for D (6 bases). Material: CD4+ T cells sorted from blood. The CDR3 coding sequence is TGTGCCAGCAGCCGCATAAGGGGGAGCCATGAGCAGTTCTTC. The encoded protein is CASSRIRGSHEQFF.